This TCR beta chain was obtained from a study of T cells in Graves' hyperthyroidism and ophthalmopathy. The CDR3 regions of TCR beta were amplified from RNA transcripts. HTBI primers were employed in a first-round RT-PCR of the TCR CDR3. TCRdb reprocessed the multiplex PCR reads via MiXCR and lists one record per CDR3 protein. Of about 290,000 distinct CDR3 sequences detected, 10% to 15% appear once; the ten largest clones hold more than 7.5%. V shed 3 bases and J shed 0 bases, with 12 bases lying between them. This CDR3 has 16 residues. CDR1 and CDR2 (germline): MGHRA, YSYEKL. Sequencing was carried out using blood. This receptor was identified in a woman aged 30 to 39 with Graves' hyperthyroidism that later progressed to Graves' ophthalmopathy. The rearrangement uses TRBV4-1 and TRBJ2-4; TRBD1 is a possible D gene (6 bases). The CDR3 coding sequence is TGCGCCAGCAGCCAGGGACAAGTTCTAGCCAAAAACATTCAGTACTTC. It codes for CASSQGQVLAKNIQYF.